What follows is one T cell receptor (beta chain) and its context. Its antigen remains undetermined. No clone much larger than this one lies a single base away; base qualities are absent. This specimen belongs to a study of T cell repertoires in cytomegalovirus infection (dated by TCRdb to between 2019 and 2020). In terms of the full investigation: Because public TCR beta signatures pointed to carriage of CMV infection together with the matching HLA type, the HLA type of each donor mattered for the analysis. Results and caveats for the whole study, not just this receptor: In the ex vivo response, HLA-C-restricted CMV-specific TCR beta clonotypes were dominant, and in two of eight donors the single most frequent clonotype came from this HLA-C-restricted group. Carriers of CMV infection plus the relevant HLA type were discriminated by the cumulative frequency of public TCR beta family members in the study cohort and in an independent approximately 400-donor cohort.

Instrument on record: Illumina HiSeq 1500. Using fastp trimming at Q25 and MiXCR clonotype assembly, TCRdb reanalyzed the public sequencing data and kept in-frame beta chains. Identical CDR3 proteins give one entry, which carries the most common genes and DNA. This sample gives a few hundred thousand distinct CDR3 sequences in total; about an eighth of them show up just once. Around 8.1% of the sample goes to the ten largest clones. The junction carries 12 bases between V and J, which are trimmed by 6 bases and 0 bases respectively. Inclusive of the bounding cysteine and phenylalanine, the CDR3 is 15 residues long. This entry keeps only the CDR3 DNA: 45 bases, framed from base 1.

The rearranged segments are TRBV23-1 and TRBJ2-4, with the identity of the D gene unclear. TRBV23-1 has ORF status, its function being uncertain. The sequencing input was PBMCs. The clonotype was recovered from a human donor in good health (CMV status not recorded). Some clones in this sample may be carry-over from other donors' samples. The DNA reads as follows: TGCGCCAGCAGCCGTCCTTTCGGAGCCAAAAACATTCAGTACTTC. Translation gives CASSRPFGAKNIQYF.